The 15 T cell receptor beta chains reported below all come from one sample, sequenced in a study of brain T cells in children with intractable seizures. The table came from immunoSEQ multiplex PCR; TCRdb's copy has only in-frame clones and leaves some out. In the table there are 100,000 to 120,000 clones, around 94% of which are singletons. The source was peripheral blood, collected at surgery. The receptors originated from a boy younger than two with hemimegalencephaly and intractable seizures.

This chain uses TRBV27 with TRBJ2-2; no definite D call. Germline V lookup: CDR1 MNHEY, CDR2 SMNVEV (reference sequence). The CDR3 spans 16 residues. The V end was cut by 5 bases, the J end by 2 bases, with 15 bases between. CDR3 nucleotide sequence: TGTGCCAGCAGTACTCATGTTCTTTACAACACCGGGGAGCTGTTTTTT. Residues: CASSTHVLYNTGELFF.

This rearrangement joins TRBV9 to TRBJ1-2; 7 bases are a match to TRBD1. Losses at the gene ends were 4 bases for V and 0 bases for J; bases not matched to a gene: 9. This CDR3 is 16 amino acids long. CDR1 is SGDLS, CDR2 YYNGEE, per germline. CDR3 in amino acids: CASSTRDSGPNYGYTF. CDR3 coding DNA: TGTGCCAGCAGCACCCGGGACAGTGGGCCTAACTATGGCTACACCTTC. The full variable domain, completed using reference TRBV9 and TRBJ1-2, is DSGVTQTPKHLITATGQRVTLRCSPRSGDLSVYWYQQSLDQGLQFLIQYYNGEERAKGNILERFSAQQFPDLHSELNLSSLELGDSALYFCASSTRDSGPNYGYTFGSGTRLTVV.

This clone has a handful of counts. The rearrangement links TRBV5-4 to TRBJ2-2; D is unresolved. Germline CDR1 and CDR2: SGHNT and YYREEE (reference sequence). Trimming removed 4 bases from V and 6 bases from J, with 10 bases in between. This CDR3 comprises 13 residues. For the CDR3, the DNA is TGTGCCAGCAGCGGTGGCAGACCCGGGGAGCTGTTTTTT. Its protein is CASSGGRPGELFF.

With regard to this clone: An end of the junction differs from the germline gene, which may be a read error. The V and J genes are TRBV28 and TRBJ1-1; a possible D gene is TRBD1 (6 bases). CDR1 is MDHEN, CDR2 SYDVKM, per germline. CDR3 length equals 12 residues. The CDR3 reads CASGLQGTEAFF. The CDR3 nucleotides are TGTGCCAGCGGTTTACAGGGTACCGAAGCTTTCTTT.

The chain has TRBV2 and TRBJ1-1; D is unclear. Germline V gives CDR1 SNHLY, CDR2 FYNNEI. V was shortened by 2 bases and J by 2 bases, with 6 bases between the two germline ends. The CDR3 covers 13 residues. In DNA, the CDR3 is TGTGCCAGCAGTGAACCGGGTAACACTGAAGCTTTCTTT. The encoded protein is CASSEPGNTEAFF.

The V and J genes are TRBV14 and TRBJ1-6, with D unclear. Trimming removed 4 bases from V and 9 bases from J, with 7 bases in between. Germline CDR1 and CDR2: SGHDN and FVKESK. The CDR3 extends over 12 amino acids. The CDR3 reads CASSRSSSPLHF. In DNA form, the CDR3 reads TGTGCCAGCAGCCGGTCCAGTTCACCCCTCCACTTT.

The chain employs TRBV4-1 and TRBJ2-1; D possibly matches TRBD1 or TRBD2 (5 bases each). Germline-derived CDR1 and CDR2 are MGHRA and YSYEKL. The CDR3 contains 11 residues. V was clipped by 1 base and J by 15 bases, with 10 bases between them. In DNA form, the CDR3 reads TGCGCCAGCAGCCAAGGGGGGTTACGGTTCTTC. Its translation is CASSQGGLRFF.

This chain links TRBV3-1 (or the pseudogene TRBV3-2) with TRBJ2-6; 9 bases match TRBD1. This CDR3 is 20 amino acids long. Germline lookup yields CDR1 LGHDT and CDR2 YNNKEL (reference sequence). The V gene end was trimmed by 1 base and the J gene end by 4 bases; junction bases not matched to a gene: 14. The CDR3 DNA reads as TGTGCCAGCAGCCAAGGGATGGACAGGGGCGTACTAGGGGGGGCCAACGTCCTGACTTTC. Translation gives CASSQGMDRGVLGGANVLTF.

The V and J genes are TRBV9 and TRBJ1-3; D possibly corresponds to TRBD1 (6 bases). The length of the CDR3 is 14 residues. V was trimmed by 0 bases and J by 4 bases, leaving 8 bases between them. Germline CDR1 reads SGDLS; CDR2 reads YYNGEE. CDR3 sequence: CASSVGTAGNTIYF. As DNA, the CDR3 is TGTGCCAGCAGCGTAGGGACAGCAGGAAACACCATATATTTT.

The gene calls are TRBV2 and TRBJ2-1; 10 bases align to TRBD2. The CDR3 consists of 14 residues. Losses at the gene ends were 6 bases for V and 16 bases for J; bases not matched to a gene: 15. In germline, CDR1 is SNHLY, CDR2 FYNNEI. CDR3 nucleotide sequence: TGTGCCAGCAGGGAGGGGGGTAGCGGGAGGCTAGGATTCTTC. Translation: CASREGGSGRLGFF. Supplemented by reference TRBV2 and TRBJ2-1, the full variable domain reads EPEVTQTPSHQVTQMGQEVILRCVPISNHLYFYWYRQILGQKVEFLVSFYNNEISEKSEIFDDQFSVERPDGSNFTLKIRSTKLEDSAMYFCASREGGSGRLGFFGPGTRLTVL.

The rearrangement uses TRBV23-1 and TRBJ2-7, with a tentative D call TRBD1 (5 bases). TRBV23-1 is an ORF, with its function uncertain. The CDR3 contains 13 residues. V gave up 8 bases and J gave up 2 bases, with 13 bases separating them. CDR3 nucleotides: TGCGCCAGCGGTAACAGGCCCACCTACGAGCAGTACTTC. Amino acids: CASGNRPTYEQYF.

This chain links TRBV27 with TRBJ2-3, with D tentatively TRBD1 or TRBD2 (5 bases each). CDR1 is MNHEY and CDR2 is SMNVEV in the germline V gene (reference sequence). This CDR3 is 11 amino acids long. The ends were cut back, 10 bases at V and 7 bases at J, with 12 bases in the middle. CDR3 in DNA: TGTGCCATCCTTGGGGGAAATACGCAGTATTTT. It specifies CAILGGNTQYF.

Of note for this clone: Distinct nucleotide sequences in the sample also encode this CDR3. The chain employs TRBV18 and TRBJ2-3, with D hard to call. The CDR3 loop spans 12 amino acids. Germline-derived CDR1 and CDR2 are KGHSH and LQKENI. V was clipped by 3 bases and J by 0 bases, with 1 base between them. The CDR3 DNA reads TGTGCCAGCTCACCGAGCACAGATACGCAGTATTTT. It specifies CASSPSTDTQYF.

J is TRBJ2-7 and V is TRBV11-2, with no clear D. V gave up 8 bases and J gave up 0 bases, with 8 bases separating them. CDR1 SGHAT and CDR2 FQNNGV come from the germline V gene. The CDR3 spans 12 residues. Written as DNA, the CDR3 is TGTGCCAGCGGCCAGAGCTCCTACGAGCAGTACTTC. It encodes CASGQSSYEQYF.

Turning to this clone: Germline and junction disagree at one end, which may indicate a read error. The chain joins TRBV28 to TRBJ2-7, with D unresolved. Germline values: CDR1 MDHEN, CDR2 SYDVKM. CDR3 length equals 13 residues. The DNA for the CDR3 is TGTGCCACCAGTACACCAAATTCCTACGAGCAGTACTTC. Protein product: CATSTPNSYEQYF.